This TCR beta chain appears in the sequencing data of a study of blood T cell repertoires in COVID-19 (TCRdb year 2020). The study in broad terms: Samples covering the acute and convalescent phases of COVID-19 were provided by collaborators in the United States, Italy and Spain. Where HLA class I and class II types were available, the types were taken from metadata supplied by the sample provider, not from assay-based typing. The repertoires were released in a freely available public database intended as a resource for research on the immune response to SARS-CoV-2. Subjects who had been exposed to COVID-19, were actively infected with it, or had recovered from it provided the deeply sampled blood TCRbeta repertoires that made up the dataset. The prospective study material was composed of cDNA or gDNA derived from T cells, B-cell-depleted T cells, or PBMCs. A de-identified subject ID, COVID-19 status, age in years and sex were almost always included in the sample metadata. Samples were obtained from the ongoing ImmuneRACE study (first 160 participants) and from over 1,000 subjects provided by 6 global collaborators. What the research found in general, with its limitations: Clinical and demographic metadata were provided uncurated, with the amount varying by source and participant.

Samples from volunteer blood donors who had recovered from COVID-19 were contributed by a second Seattle source. Collaborating institutions collected whole blood in K2EDTA tubes following their own protocols. For TCRbeta analysis, collaborators shipped samples as frozen whole blood, isolated PBMCs, or DNA extracted from either of those sample types. The immunoSEQ Assay, a bias-controlled multiplex PCR, was used to amplify TCRbeta CDR3 regions from genomic DNA. As for how the authors treated the data: The number of nucleated cells in each sample was estimated from the amplification of reference gene primers within the assay. To quantify the absolute abundance of each unique TCRbeta CDR3 rearrangement, sequence reads were collapsed and filtered. Productive Simpson clonality was computed per sample as the square root of Simpson's diversity index over productive rearrangements. This is the immuneACCESS table as TCRdb keeps it, with only in-frame sequences that have V and J called. A part of the clones is gone; compared with another copy, unresolved V genes explain less than half, and the rest is unexplained. Clonal size and the V and J genes are those of that table, whereas D and trimming came from the DNA. A total of around 280,000 clones appear in this sample, approximately 86% of them only once. The biggest ten clones account for about 1.9% of the sample.

As regards this clone: Which antigen it targets is not known. Per-base quality was not reported, and no clone a single base away is much larger than it.

There are 15 amino acids in the CDR3, from cysteine to phenylalanine inclusive. The DNA shown is the 45-base CDR3, in frame from base 1. CDR1 LNHDA and CDR2 SQIVND were looked up in the germline V gene (reference sequence). The V end loses 1 base and the J end loses 0 bases, and a stretch of 10 bases separates them. The source is a woman aged 25 to 39 who had recovered from COVID-19. The sequenced sample consisted of peripheral blood. Here the chain combines TRBV19 and TRBJ2-7; TRBD2 is a possible D gene, resting on 6 matching bases. The DNA sequence is as follows: TGTGCCAGTAGTATAGGTTGGGGGGTCTCCTACGAGCAGTACTTC. It translates as CASSIGWGVSYEQYF.